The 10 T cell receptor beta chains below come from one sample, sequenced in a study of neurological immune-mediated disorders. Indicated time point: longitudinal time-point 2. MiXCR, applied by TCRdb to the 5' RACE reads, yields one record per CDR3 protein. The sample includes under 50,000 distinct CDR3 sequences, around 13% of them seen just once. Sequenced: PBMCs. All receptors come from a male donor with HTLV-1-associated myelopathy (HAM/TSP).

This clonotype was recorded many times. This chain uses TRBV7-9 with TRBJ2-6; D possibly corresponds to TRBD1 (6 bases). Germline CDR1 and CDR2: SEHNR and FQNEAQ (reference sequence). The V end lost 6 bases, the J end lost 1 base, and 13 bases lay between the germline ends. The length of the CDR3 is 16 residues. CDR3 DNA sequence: TGTGCCAGCAGACAAATTAGGGGGTCTGGGGCCAACGTCCTGACTTTC. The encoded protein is CASRQIRGSGANVLTF.

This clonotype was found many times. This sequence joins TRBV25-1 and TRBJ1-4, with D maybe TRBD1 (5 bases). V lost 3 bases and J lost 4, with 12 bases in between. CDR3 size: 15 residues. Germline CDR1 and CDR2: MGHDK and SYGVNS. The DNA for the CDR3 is TGTGCCAGCAGTGACCCGGGACGGGGTAATGAAAAACTGTTTTTT. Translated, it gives CASSDPGRGNEKLFF.

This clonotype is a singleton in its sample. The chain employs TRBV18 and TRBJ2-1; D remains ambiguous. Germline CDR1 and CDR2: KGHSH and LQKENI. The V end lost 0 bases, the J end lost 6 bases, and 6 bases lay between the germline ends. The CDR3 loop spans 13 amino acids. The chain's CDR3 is CASSPPSSNEQFF. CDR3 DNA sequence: TGTGCCAGCTCACCACCTAGTAGCAATGAGCAGTTCTTC.

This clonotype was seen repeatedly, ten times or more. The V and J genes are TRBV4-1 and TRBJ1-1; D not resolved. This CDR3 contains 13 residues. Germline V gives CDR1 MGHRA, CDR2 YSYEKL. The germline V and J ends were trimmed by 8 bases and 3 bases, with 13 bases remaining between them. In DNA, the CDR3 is TGCGCCAGCTCACGAGTCGGAGACACTGAAGCTTTCTTT. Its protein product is CASSRVGDTEAFF.

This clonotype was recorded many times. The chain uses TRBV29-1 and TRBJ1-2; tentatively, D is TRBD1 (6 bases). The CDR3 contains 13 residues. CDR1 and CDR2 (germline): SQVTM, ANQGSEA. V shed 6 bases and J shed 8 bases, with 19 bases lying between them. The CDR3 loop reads CSVLLDRSWGYTF. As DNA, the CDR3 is TGCAGCGTCCTTTTAGACAGGTCTTGGGGCTACACCTTC.

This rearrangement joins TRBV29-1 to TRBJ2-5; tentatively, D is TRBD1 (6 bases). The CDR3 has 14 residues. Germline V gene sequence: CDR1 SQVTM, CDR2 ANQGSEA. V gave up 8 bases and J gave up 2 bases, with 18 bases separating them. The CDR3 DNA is TGCAGCTGTATACCCCGGACAGCACAAGAGACCCAGTACTTC. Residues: CSCIPRTAQETQYF.

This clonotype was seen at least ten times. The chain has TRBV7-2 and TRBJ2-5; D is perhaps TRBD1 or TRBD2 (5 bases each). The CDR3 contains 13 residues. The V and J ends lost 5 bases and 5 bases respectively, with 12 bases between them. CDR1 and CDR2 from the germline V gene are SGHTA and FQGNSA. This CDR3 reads CASSPGSRETQYF. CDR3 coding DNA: TGTGCCAGCAGCCCAGGGAGTCGGGAGACCCAGTACTTC.

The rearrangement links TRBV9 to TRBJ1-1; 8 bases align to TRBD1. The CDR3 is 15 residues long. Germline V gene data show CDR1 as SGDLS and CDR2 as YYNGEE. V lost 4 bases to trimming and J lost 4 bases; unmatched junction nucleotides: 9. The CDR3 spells CASSPPGGAVTEAFF. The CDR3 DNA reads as TGTGCCAGCAGCCCCCCAGGGGGCGCGGTCACTGAAGCTTTCTTT.

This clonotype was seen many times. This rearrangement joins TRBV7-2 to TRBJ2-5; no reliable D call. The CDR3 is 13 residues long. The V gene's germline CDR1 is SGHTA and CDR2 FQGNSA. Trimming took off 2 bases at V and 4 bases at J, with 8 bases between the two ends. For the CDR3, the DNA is TGTGCCAGCAGCTTACTCAGGCTAGAGACCCAGTACTTC. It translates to CASSLLRLETQYF.

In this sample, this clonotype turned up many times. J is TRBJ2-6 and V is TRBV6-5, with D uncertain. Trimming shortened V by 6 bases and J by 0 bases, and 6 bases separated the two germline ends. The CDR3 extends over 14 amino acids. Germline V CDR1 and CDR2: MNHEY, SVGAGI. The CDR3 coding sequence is TGTGCCAGCAGGCTTAGCTCTGGGGCCAACGTCCTGACTTTC. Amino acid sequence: CASRLSSGANVLTF.